The clone carrying this TCR beta chain has only a few counts. What it binds is unknown. This sample stems from a study of T cell repertoires in cytomegalovirus infection. Study-wide findings and caveats: Cumulative frequency of public TCR beta families picked out carriers of CMV plus the relevant HLA. In two of eight donors, the top clonotype was HLA-C-restricted CMV-specific.

TCRdb recomputed calls from the reads with MiXCR, one row per CDR3 protein. The sample has more than 200,000 distinct CDR3 sequences, over 8% seen once; the top ten hold more than 12%. Trimming pared 2 bases from V and 0 bases from J, leaving 10 bases between. CDR1 is SGHAT and CDR2 is FQNNGV in the germline V gene. This CDR3 comprises 15 residues. The receptor comes from a human donor in good health (CMV status not recorded). Some clones in this sample may be carry-over from other donors' samples. The chain has TRBV11-2 and TRBJ1-1; no firm D call. Sequenced input: PBMCs. CDR3 protein: CASSLFWLMNTEAFF. The DNA of the CDR3 is TGTGCCAGCAGCTTATTTTGGCTCATGAACACTGAAGCTTTCTTT.